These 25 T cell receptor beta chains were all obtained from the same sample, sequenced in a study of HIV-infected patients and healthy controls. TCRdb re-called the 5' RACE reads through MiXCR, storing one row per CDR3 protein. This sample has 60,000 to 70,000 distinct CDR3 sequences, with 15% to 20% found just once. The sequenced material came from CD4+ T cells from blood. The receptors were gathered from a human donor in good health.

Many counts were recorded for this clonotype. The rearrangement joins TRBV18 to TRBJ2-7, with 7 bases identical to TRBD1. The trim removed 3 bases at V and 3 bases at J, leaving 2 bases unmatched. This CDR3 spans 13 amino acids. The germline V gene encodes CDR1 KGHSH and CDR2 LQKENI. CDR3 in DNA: TGTGCCAGCTCACCGGGACAGCACTACGAGCAGTACTTC. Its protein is CASSPGQHYEQYF.

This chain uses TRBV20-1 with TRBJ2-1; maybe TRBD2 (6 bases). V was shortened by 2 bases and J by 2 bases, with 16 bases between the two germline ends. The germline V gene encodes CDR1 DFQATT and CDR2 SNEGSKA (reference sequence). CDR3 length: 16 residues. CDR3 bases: TGCAGTGCTAGATCGGGGCTAGCGAGCACCTACAATGAGCAGTTCTTC. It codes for CSARSGLASTYNEQFF.

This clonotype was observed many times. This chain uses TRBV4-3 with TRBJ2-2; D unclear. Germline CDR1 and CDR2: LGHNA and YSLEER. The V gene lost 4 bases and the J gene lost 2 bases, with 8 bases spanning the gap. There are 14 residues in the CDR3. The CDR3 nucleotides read TGCGCCAGCAGCCCATACTATAACACCGGGGAGCTGTTTTTT. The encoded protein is CASSPYYNTGELFF.

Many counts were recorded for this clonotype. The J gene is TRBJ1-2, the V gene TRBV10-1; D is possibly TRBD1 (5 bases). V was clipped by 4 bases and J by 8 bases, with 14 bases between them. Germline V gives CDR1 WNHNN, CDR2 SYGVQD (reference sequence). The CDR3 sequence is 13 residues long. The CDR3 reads CASSAGQGEGYTF. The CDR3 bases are TGCGCCAGCAGTGCAGGCCAGGGAGAGGGCTACACCTTC.

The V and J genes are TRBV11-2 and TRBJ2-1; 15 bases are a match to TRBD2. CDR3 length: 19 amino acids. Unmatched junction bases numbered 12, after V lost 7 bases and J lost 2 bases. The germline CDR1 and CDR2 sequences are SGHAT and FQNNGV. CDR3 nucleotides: TGTGCCAGCAAGACAGTCCGGACTAGCGGGAGGGCCACCTACAATGAGCAGTTCTTC. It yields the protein CASKTVRTSGRATYNEQFF. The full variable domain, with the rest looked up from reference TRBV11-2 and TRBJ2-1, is EAGVAQSPRYKIIEKRQSVAFWCNPISGHATLYWYQQILGQGPKLLIQFQNNGVVDDSQLPKDRFSAERLKGVDSTLKIQPAKLEDSAVYLCASKTVRTSGRATYNEQFFGPGTRLTVL.

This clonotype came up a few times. The DNA for the CDR3 is TGTGCCAGCAGCCCAAGGGGACAGGGGGCGCAAGGCTACACCTTC. Translation: CASSPRGQGAQGYTF. The V and J genes are TRBV9 and TRBJ1-2; 12 bases line up with TRBD1. The V gene end was trimmed by 4 bases and the J gene end by 8 bases; junction bases not matched to a gene: 9. This CDR3 is built from 15 residues. Germline assignment: CDR1 SGDLS and CDR2 YYNGEE.

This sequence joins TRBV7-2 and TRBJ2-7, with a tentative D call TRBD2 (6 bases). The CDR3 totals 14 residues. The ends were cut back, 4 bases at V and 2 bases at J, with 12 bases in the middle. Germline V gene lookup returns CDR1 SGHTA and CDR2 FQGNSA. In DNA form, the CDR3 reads TGTGCCAGCAGCTGGACCGGGAGTACCTACGAGCAGTACTTC. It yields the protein CASSWTGSTYEQYF.

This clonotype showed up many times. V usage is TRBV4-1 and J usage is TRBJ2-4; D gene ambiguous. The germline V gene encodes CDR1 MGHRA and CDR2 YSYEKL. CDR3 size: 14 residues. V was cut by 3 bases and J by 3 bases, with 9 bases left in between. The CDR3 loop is CASSQPPSKNIQYF. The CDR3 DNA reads TGCGCCAGCAGCCAGCCACCTAGCAAAAACATTCAGTACTTC.

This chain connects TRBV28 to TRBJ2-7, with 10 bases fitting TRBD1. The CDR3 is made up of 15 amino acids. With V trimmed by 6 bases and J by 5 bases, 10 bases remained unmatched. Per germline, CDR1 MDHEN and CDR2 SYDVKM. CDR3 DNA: TGTGCCAGCAGCTTTAGGTGGACAGGGGGGAACGAGCAGTACTTC. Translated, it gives CASSFRWTGGNEQYF.

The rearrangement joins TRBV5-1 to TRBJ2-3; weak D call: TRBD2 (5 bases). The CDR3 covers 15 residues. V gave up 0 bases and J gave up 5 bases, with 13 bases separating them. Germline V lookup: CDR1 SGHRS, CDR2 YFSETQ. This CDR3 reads CASSLVGESGDTQYF. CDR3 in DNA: TGCGCCAGCAGCTTGGTCGGGGAGTCGGGAGATACGCAGTATTTT. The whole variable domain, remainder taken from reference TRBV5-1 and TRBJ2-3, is KAGVTQTPRYLIKTRGQQVTLSCSPISGHRSVSWYQQTPGQGLQFLFEYFSETQRNKGNFPGRFSGRQFSNSRSEMNVSTLELGDSALYLCASSLVGESGDTQYFGPGTRLTVL.

CDR3 nucleotides: TGCAGTGCTAATTATCCGGGACAGGGCTACGAGCAGTACTTC. Translation gives CSANYPGQGYEQYF. The chain couples TRBV20-1 to TRBJ2-7; TRBD1 matches at 9 bases. V was pared by 4 bases and J by 3 bases, with 7 bases of the junction left unmatched. This CDR3 region has 14 residues. From germline, CDR1 is DFQATT and CDR2 SNEGSKA (reference sequence).

The CDR3, as DNA: TGTGCCAGCAGCCCGGGACAGGTTCAGCCCCAGCATTTT. As protein: CASSPGQVQPQHF. The gene calls are TRBV7-2 and TRBJ1-5, with 8 bases fitting TRBD1. Germline CDR1 and CDR2: SGHTA and FQGNSA. The CDR3 runs 13 residues. The ends lost 5 bases at V and 6 bases at J; junction bases unmatched: 3. Full variable domain (missing parts from reference TRBV7-2 and TRBJ1-5): GAGVSQSPSNKVTEKGKDVELRCDPISGHTALYWYRQSLGQGLEFLIYFQGNSAPDKSGLPSDRFSAERTGGSVSTLTIQRTQQEDSAVYLCASSPGQVQPQHFGDGTRLSIL.

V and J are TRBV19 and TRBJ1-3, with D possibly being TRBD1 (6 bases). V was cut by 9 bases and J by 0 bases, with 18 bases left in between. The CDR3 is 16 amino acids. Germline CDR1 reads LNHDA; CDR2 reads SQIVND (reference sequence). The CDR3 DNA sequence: TGTGCCAGCCGCTACAGGGAGTTGGCCTCTGGAAACACCATATATTTT. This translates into CASRYRELASGNTIYF.

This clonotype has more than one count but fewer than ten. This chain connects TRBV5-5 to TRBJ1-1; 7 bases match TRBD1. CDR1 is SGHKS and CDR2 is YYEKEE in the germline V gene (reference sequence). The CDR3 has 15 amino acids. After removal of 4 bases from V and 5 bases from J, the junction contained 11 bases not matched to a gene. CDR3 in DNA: TGTGCCAGCAGCGGGGGTTTGACAGGGAGGACTGAAGCTTTCTTT. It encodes CASSGGLTGRTEAFF.

CDR3 loop: CSANDRSNEKLFF. The CDR3 DNA follows: TGCAGTGCAAACGACAGATCTAATGAAAAACTGTTTTTT. V is TRBV20-1 and J is TRBJ1-4, with a possible D match to TRBD1 (5 bases). This CDR3 has 13 residues. Trimming removed 6 bases from V and 3 bases from J, with 11 bases in between. Germline values: CDR1 DFQATT, CDR2 SNEGSKA (reference sequence).

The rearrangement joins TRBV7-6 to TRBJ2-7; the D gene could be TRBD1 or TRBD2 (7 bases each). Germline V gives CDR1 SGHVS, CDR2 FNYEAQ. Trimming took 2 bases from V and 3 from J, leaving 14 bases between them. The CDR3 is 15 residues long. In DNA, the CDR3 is TGTGCCAGCAGCTTACCTTCAGGGGGGGGCTACGAGCAGTACTTC. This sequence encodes CASSLPSGGGYEQYF.

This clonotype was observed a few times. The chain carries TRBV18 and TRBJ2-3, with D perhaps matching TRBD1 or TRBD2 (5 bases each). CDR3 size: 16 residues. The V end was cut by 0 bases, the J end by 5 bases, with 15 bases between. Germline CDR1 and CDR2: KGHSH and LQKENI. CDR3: CASSPPGRGLRDTQYF. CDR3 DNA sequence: TGTGCCAGCTCACCACCGGGACGGGGTCTAAGAGATACGCAGTATTTT.

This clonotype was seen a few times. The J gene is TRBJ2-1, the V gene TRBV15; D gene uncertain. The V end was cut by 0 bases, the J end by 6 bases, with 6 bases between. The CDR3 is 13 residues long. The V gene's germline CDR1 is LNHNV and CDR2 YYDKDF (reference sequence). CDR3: CATSRDLSNEQFF. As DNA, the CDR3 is TGTGCCACCAGCAGAGATCTCTCCAATGAGCAGTTCTTC.

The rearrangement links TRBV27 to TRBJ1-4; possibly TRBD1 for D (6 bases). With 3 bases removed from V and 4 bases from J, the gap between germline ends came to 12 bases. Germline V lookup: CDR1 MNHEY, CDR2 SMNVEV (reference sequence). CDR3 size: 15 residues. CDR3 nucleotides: TGTGCCAGCAGTTTCTCGGACAGACATAATGAAAAACTGTTTTTT. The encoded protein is CASSFSDRHNEKLFF. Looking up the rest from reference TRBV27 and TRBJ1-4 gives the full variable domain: EAQVTQNPRYLITVTGKKLTVTCSQNMNHEYMSWYRQDPGLGLRQIYYSMNVEVTDKGDVPEGYKVSRKEKRNFPLILESPSPNQTSLYFCASSFSDRHNEKLFFGSGTQLSVL.

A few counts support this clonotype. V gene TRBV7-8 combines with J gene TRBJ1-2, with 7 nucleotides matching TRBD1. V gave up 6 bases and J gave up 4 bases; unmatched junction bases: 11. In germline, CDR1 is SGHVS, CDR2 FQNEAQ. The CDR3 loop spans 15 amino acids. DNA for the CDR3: TGTGCCAGCAGAAAGGGTAGACAGGGCGGCTATGGCTACACCTTC. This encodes CASRKGRQGGYGYTF. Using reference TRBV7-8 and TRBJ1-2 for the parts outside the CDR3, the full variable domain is GAGVSQSPRYKVAKRGQDVALRCDPISGHVSLFWYQQALGQGPEFLTYFQNEAQLDKSGLPSDRFFAERPEGSVSTLKIQRTQQEDSAVYLCASRKGRQGGYGYTFGSGTRLTVV.

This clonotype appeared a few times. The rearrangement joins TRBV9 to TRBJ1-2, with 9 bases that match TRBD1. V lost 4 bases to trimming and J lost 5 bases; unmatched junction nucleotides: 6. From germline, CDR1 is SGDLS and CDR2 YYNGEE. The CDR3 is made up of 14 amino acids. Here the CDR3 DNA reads TGTGCCAGCAGCTCACGACAGGGGGGATATGGCTACACCTTC. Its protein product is CASSSRQGGYGYTF.

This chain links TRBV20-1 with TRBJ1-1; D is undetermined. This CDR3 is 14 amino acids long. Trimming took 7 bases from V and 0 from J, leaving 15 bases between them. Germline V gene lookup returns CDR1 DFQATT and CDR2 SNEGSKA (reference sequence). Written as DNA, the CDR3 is TGCAGTGTTCGACCGCGACTGATGAACACTGAAGCTTTCTTT. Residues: CSVRPRLMNTEAFF.

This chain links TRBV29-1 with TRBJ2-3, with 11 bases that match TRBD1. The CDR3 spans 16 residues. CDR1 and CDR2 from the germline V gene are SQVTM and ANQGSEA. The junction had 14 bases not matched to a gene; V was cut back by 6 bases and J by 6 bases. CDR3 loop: CSVDRGQTLSYDTQYF. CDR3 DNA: TGCAGCGTGGACAGGGGGCAAACCCTTTCGTACGATACGCAGTATTTT.

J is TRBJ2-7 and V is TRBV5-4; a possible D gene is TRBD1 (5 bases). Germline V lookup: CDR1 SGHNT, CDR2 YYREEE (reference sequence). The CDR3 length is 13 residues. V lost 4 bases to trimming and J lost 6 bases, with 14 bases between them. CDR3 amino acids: CASSRVGGAEQYF. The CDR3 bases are TGTGCCAGCAGCCGCGTGGGTGGGGCCGAGCAGTACTTC. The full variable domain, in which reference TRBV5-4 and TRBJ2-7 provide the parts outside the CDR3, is ETGVTQSPTHLIKTRGQQVTLRCSSQSGHNTVSWYQQALGQGPQFIFQYYREEENGRGNFPPRFSGLQFPNYSSELNVNALELDDSALYLCASSRVGGAEQYFGPGTRLTVT.

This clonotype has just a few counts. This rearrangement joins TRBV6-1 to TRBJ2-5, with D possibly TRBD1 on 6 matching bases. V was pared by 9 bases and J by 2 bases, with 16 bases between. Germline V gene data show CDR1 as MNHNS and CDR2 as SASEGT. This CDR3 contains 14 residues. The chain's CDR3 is CASSRQAAQETQYF. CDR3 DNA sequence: TGTGCCAGTTCTAGACAGGCAGCTCAAGAGACCCAGTACTTC.